This T cell receptor (beta chain) was found in a study of blood T cells in healthy people across ages. The CDR3 totals 19 residues. V shed 3 bases, J shed 9 bases, and the junction held 19 bases outside the gene matches. A second roughly 6 to 12 cycle PCR used barcoded and J-beta primers. A single record per CDR3 protein comes from TCRdb applying MiXCR to the 5' RACE reads. The repertoire holds more than 800,000 distinct CDR3 sequences, with 29% as singletons. The table lists this clonotype with many counts. This sequence joins TRBV12-3 or TRBV12-4 and TRBJ2-3; TRBD2 agrees at 12 bases. Material: blood. The clonotype comes from an elderly woman in good health. CDR3 sequence (DNA): TGTGCCAGCAGTTTCGGACTAGCGGGGATAAGGGGGATAGTGGGAACGCAGTATTTT. Translated: CASSFGLAGIRGIVGTQYF.